The 20 T cell receptor beta chains listed next were all sequenced from one sample in a study of blood T cells in healthy people across ages (dated by TCRdb to between 2015 and 2017). Library generation was performed with 5' RACE. Reads for this sample came from an Illumina HiSeq 2500. A second PCR of roughly 6 to 12 cycles was run with a J-beta primer mix and a sample-barcoded 5' primer. TCRdb handled the public reads itself, with Q25 trimming in fastp and clone calling in MiXCR, and kept productive beta chains. Every distinct CDR3 protein forms one entry, paired with its most common genes and DNA. Counted in this sample were about 1.4 million distinct CDR3 sequences; approximately 59% of them appeared once. The top ten hold roughly 6.3% of the sample. The material sequenced was blood. The receptors come from a man between 18 and 35 years old in good health.

The gene calls are TRBV15 and TRBJ2-3, with 8 bases matching TRBD2. Germline V CDR1 and CDR2: LNHNV, YYDKDF (reference sequence). The CDR3 is made up of 18 amino acids. With V trimmed by 5 bases and J by 2 bases, 15 bases remained unmatched. The CDR3 region has the DNA TGTGCCACCAGCTCGCCCGGGAGGGGGGGATTTGTCACAGATACGCAGTATTTT. Translation: CATSSPGRGGFVTDTQYF.

The count of this clonotype is one. The chain joins TRBV2 to TRBJ2-1, with D possibly being TRBD1 (5 bases). V lost 4 bases and J 16 bases, leaving 20 bases between the germline ends. Germline values: CDR1 SNHLY, CDR2 FYNNEI. The CDR3 consists of 13 residues. The chain's CDR3 is CASSAREGTEAFF. CDR3 DNA: TGTGCCAGCAGTGCCAGGGAAGGCACTGAAGCTTTCTTC. The whole variable domain, remainder taken from reference TRBV2 and TRBJ2-1, is EPEVTQTPSHQVTQMGQEVILRCVPISNHLYFYWYRQILGQKVEFLVSFYNNEISEKSEIFDDQFSVERPDGSNFTLKIRSTKLEDSAMYFCASSAREGTEAFFGPGTRLTVL.

The chain has TRBV14 and TRBJ2-5; D not resolved. The CDR3 spans 16 residues. CDR1 is SGHDN and CDR2 is FVKESK in the germline V gene. The V and J ends lost 5 bases and 0 bases respectively, with 16 bases between them. Written as DNA, the CDR3 is TGTGCCAGCAGCAACATGCACCGGGCCCACCAAGAGACCCAGTACTTC. The encoded protein is CASSNMHRAHQETQYF.

There are a few counts of this clonotype. As DNA, the CDR3 is TGTGCCAGCAGCGTAGCTTTAACTCCGGGGGAGACCCAGTACTTC. This sequence encodes CASSVALTPGETQYF. This chain uses TRBV9 with TRBJ2-7, with D perhaps matching TRBD2 (5 bases). The closer fit of TRBJ2-5 to the DNA end suggests the J call may be wrong. The CDR3 has 15 residues. The germline V gene has CDR1 SGDLS and CDR2 YYNGEE.

The chain is built from TRBV5-1 and TRBJ1-5; 8 positions match TRBD1. The CDR3 is made up of 17 amino acids. V lost 2 bases and J lost 1; bases outside the gene matches: 8. CDR1 and CDR2 from the germline V gene are SGHRS and YFSETQ. CDR3 residues: CASSFLPYRGSNQPQHF. The CDR3 coding sequence is TGCGCCAGCAGCTTCCTACCGTACAGGGGGAGCAATCAGCCCCAGCATTTT. Full variable domain (remainder filled in from reference TRBV5-1 and TRBJ1-5): KAGVTQTPRYLIKTRGQQVTLSCSPISGHRSVSWYQQTPGQGLQFLFEYFSETQRNKGNFPGRFSGRQFSNSRSEMNVSTLELGDSALYLCASSFLPYRGSNQPQHFGDGTRLSIL.

This clonotype showed up just a few times. V and J are TRBV29-1 and TRBJ2-7, with 7 positions matching TRBD2. The CDR3 has 12 residues. Germline assignment: CDR1 SQVTM and CDR2 ANQGSEA. V shed 5 bases, J shed 2 bases, and the junction held 3 bases outside the gene matches. CDR3 in amino acids: CSVTGTTYEQYF. CDR3 coding DNA: TGCAGCGTTACCGGGACTACCTACGAGCAGTACTTC.

V is TRBV20-1 and J is TRBJ2-5, with 7 bases fitting TRBD1. CDR3 length: 15 amino acids. Per germline, CDR1 DFQATT and CDR2 SNEGSKA (reference sequence). The junction had 21 bases not matched to a gene; V was cut back by 6 bases and J by 11 bases. This CDR3 reads CSAHPMGQPSGEQYF. CDR3 in DNA: TGCAGTGCCCATCCTATGGGACAGCCCTCTGGAGAGCAGTACTTC.

The chain combines TRBV28 with TRBJ1-2; D gene ambiguous. Germline loops: CDR1 MDHEN, CDR2 SYDVKM. CDR3 length: 11 residues. Deletions cut 6 bases from V and 8 bases from J, with 10 bases between. This CDR3 reads CASSPAGGYTF. DNA for the CDR3: TGTGCCAGCAGCCCTGCGGGGGGCTACACCTTC.

The V call is TRBV9, the J call TRBJ2-7, with 9 bases lining up with TRBD2. The germline V gene encodes CDR1 SGDLS and CDR2 YYNGEE. The CDR3 runs 15 residues. V lost 1 base, J lost 2 bases, and 4 bases stayed unmatched. The CDR3 coding sequence is TGTGCCAGCAGCGTACGTAGCGGGAGTGCCTACGAGCAGTACTTC. It codes for CASSVRSGSAYEQYF.

The V call is TRBV7-2, the J call TRBJ2-7; 8 bases align to TRBD2. The CDR3 is 14 amino acids. CDR1 and CDR2 (germline): SGHTA, FQGNSA. V lost 5 bases to trimming and J lost 7 bases; unmatched junction nucleotides: 10. CDR3 region: CASSRDGGAWEQYF. The CDR3 DNA sequence: TGTGCCAGCAGCAGAGACGGGGGGGCGTGGGAGCAGTACTTC.

There are a few counts of this clonotype. V usage is TRBV29-1 and J usage is TRBJ1-2; no reliable D call. Germline CDR1 and CDR2: SQVTM and ANQGSEA. The CDR3 has 11 amino acids. V lost 0 bases, J lost 8 bases, and 7 bases lay in between. CDR3 protein: CSVEEDPGYTF. The CDR3, as DNA: TGCAGCGTTGAAGAGGATCCCGGCTACACCTTC.

The rearrangement links TRBV29-1 to TRBJ2-7; D is uncertain. V was pared by 3 bases and J by 3 bases, with 9 bases between. This CDR3 has 12 residues. Germline CDR1 reads SQVTM; CDR2 reads ANQGSEA. The CDR3, as DNA: TGCAGCGTTGAGAAAGACGGCTACGAGCAGTACTTC. It specifies CSVEKDGYEQYF.

V usage is TRBV10-3 and J usage is TRBJ2-3, with TRBD2 matching over 10 bases. With 0 bases clipped from V and 6 bases from J, the junction kept 18 bases outside the gene matches. The germline V gene has CDR1 ENHRY and CDR2 SYGVKD. CDR3 length: 20 residues. CDR3 residues: CAISESESGGAIYQGDTQYF. CDR3 nucleotides: TGTGCCATCAGTGAGTCGGAAAGCGGGGGGGCCATTTACCAGGGGGATACGCAGTATTTT.

This clonotype showed up just a few times. This rearrangement joins TRBV29-1 to TRBJ2-7, with 8 bases lining up with TRBD1. The germline CDR1 and CDR2 sequences are SQVTM and ANQGSEA. The CDR3 is 15 residues long. Trimming removed 7 bases from V and 2 bases from J; junction bases left unmatched: 13. CDR3 sequence: CSARDRQLAPYEQYF. CDR3 nucleotides: TGCAGCGCTCGGGACAGGCAACTGGCGCCCTACGAGCAGTACTTC.

CDR3 coding DNA: TGCGCCAGCAGCTTGGTCGGGACGGTTGTGGAGCAGTACTTC. Amino acids: CASSLVGTVVEQYF. The chain links TRBV5-1 to TRBJ2-5; D possibly uses TRBD1 or TRBD2 (5 bases each). CDR1 is SGHRS, CDR2 YFSETQ, per germline. The CDR3 is 14 amino acids. Trimming took 0 bases from V and 11 from J, leaving 17 bases between them.

The CDR3 bases are TGCAGTGCTAGAGATCCCGGACAGGGATTTCAAGAGACCCAGTACTTC. Its translation is CSARDPGQGFQETQYF. The chain recombines TRBV20-1 with TRBJ2-4; 8 bases line up with TRBD1. The assigned J gene may be wrong: the sequence end matches TRBJ2-5 better. CDR3 length: 16 amino acids. Germline V gene lookup returns CDR1 DFQATT and CDR2 SNEGSKA (reference sequence).

The chain recombines TRBV10-2 with TRBJ2-3; 8 positions agree with TRBD1. With 0 bases clipped from V and 2 bases from J, the junction kept 4 bases outside the gene matches. This CDR3 comprises 16 residues. Germline CDR1 WSHSY, CDR2 SAAADI. The CDR3 region is CASSESPGGPTDTQYF. As DNA, the CDR3 is TGCGCCAGCAGTGAGTCCCCAGGGGGCCCCACAGATACGCAGTATTTT.

The chain joins TRBV18 to TRBJ2-1, with 7 bases aligning to TRBD2. The J call is in doubt because the DNA end fits TRBJ2-7 better. The CDR3 has 15 amino acids. Per germline, CDR1 KGHSH and CDR2 LQKENI. The CDR3 DNA reads TGTGCCAGCTCAGGAGACGTTAGCGGGTACAATGAGCAGTACTTC. It translates to CASSGDVSGYNEQYF.

The genes are TRBV18 and TRBJ2-5; D is uncertain. The CDR3 has 14 residues. Germline V gives CDR1 KGHSH, CDR2 LQKENI. The V and J ends lost 0 bases and 3 bases respectively, with 8 bases between them. This CDR3 reads CASSPPVSEETQYF. The CDR3 bases are TGTGCCAGCTCACCACCAGTCAGCGAAGAGACCCAGTACTTC. Variable domain in full (rest from reference TRBV18 and TRBJ2-5): NAGVMQNPRHLVRRRGQEARLRCSPMKGHSHVYWYRQLPEEGLKFMVYLQKENIIDESGMPKERFSAEFPKEGPSILRIQQVVRGDSAAYFCASSPPVSEETQYFGPGTRLLVL.

The J gene is TRBJ1-2, the V gene TRBV6-1, with TRBD1 identical over 11 bases. The CDR3 sequence is 18 residues long. The trim removed 7 bases at V and 6 bases at J, leaving 19 bases unmatched. Germline V lookup: CDR1 MNHNS, CDR2 SASEGT. The CDR3 DNA reads TGTGCCAGCAACTTAATCTCCTGGACAGGGGGCGCTCCCGATGGCTACACCTTC. Residues: CASNLISWTGGAPDGYTF.